Below, 24 T cell receptor beta chains from the same sample are listed, as sequenced in a study of tumor-infiltrating T cells and Merkel cell polyomavirus. Overall study: The T cells studied were CD8+ and recognized the Merkel cell polyomavirus KLL epitope.

Every patient's tumor was robustly positive for Merkel cell polyomavirus Large T antigen on immunohistochemistry. This table comes from immunoSEQ multiplex PCR, and its TCRdb copy is limited to in-frame clones, with some not included. The sample has about 25,000 clones, 70% to 90% seen once. Sequencing was performed on lymph node tissue. These receptors originate from a man aged 45-65 years with Merkel cell carcinoma.

The chain employs TRBV27 and TRBJ2-1; TRBD1 might be the D (5 bases). CDR1 is MNHEY, CDR2 SMNVEV, per germline (reference sequence). The CDR3 is 14 residues long. V was cut by 4 bases and J by 9 bases, with 16 bases left in between. For the CDR3, the DNA is TGTGCCAGCAGTTCCTCTTTACAGGCTGGTGAGCAGTTCTTC. This sequence encodes CASSSSLQAGEQFF.

The chain has TRBV28 and TRBJ1-1; a weak D match, TRBD1 (6 bases). This CDR3 comprises 12 residues. V lost 5 bases to trimming and J lost 10 bases, with 14 bases between them. In germline, CDR1 is MDHEN, CDR2 SYDVKM. The CDR3 spells CASSTSRGIAFF. The CDR3 DNA is TGTGCCAGCAGTACCTCAAGGGGGATAGCTTTCTTT.

This chain uses TRBV4-2 with TRBJ1-5; maybe TRBD1 (5 bases). This CDR3 region has 16 residues. The V and J ends lost 0 bases and 5 bases respectively, with 14 bases between them. Per the germline V gene, CDR1 is LGHNA and CDR2 is YNFKEQ. Here the CDR3 DNA reads TGTGCCAGCAGCCAAGATGTTGGCAGGGTCGATCAGCCCCAGCATTTT. Protein sequence: CASSQDVGRVDQPQHF.

The V gene is TRBV6-1, the J gene TRBJ2-5; 14 bases align to TRBD2. V lost 10 bases, J lost 5 bases, and 3 bases stayed unmatched. The CDR3 runs 13 residues. Germline V gene lookup returns CDR1 MNHNS and CDR2 SASEGT. The CDR3 loop reads CAIRTSGGETQYF. The CDR3 bases are TGTGCCATCCGGACTAGCGGGGGGGAGACCCAGTACTTC.

The V gene is TRBV5-6, the J gene TRBJ2-4; no clear D gene. The ends were cut back, 2 bases at V and 6 bases at J, with 12 bases in the middle. This CDR3 comprises 14 residues. In germline, CDR1 is SGHDT, CDR2 YYEEEE. The CDR3 loop reads CASSFGSGLNIQYF. The CDR3 bases are TGTGCCAGCAGCTTCGGGTCCGGGTTAAACATTCAGTACTTC. The variable domain in full, with the rest retrieved from reference TRBV5-6 and TRBJ2-4, is DAGVTQSPTHLIKTRGQQVTLRCSPKSGHDTVSWYQQALGQGPQFIFQYYEEEERQRGNFPDRFSGHQFPNYSSELNVNALLLGDSALYLCASSFGSGLNIQYFGAGTRLSVL.

This chain joins TRBV6-5 and TRBJ1-1, with 11 bases lining up with TRBD1. The CDR3 consists of 15 residues. The germline V gene encodes CDR1 MNHEY and CDR2 SVGAGI. V dropped 6 bases and J dropped 1; count of bases not matched to a gene: 4. CDR3 sequence (DNA): TGTGCCAGCAGAGGACAGGGGGCGGGGAACACTGAAGCTTTCTTT. Its translation is CASRGQGAGNTEAFF.

This CDR3 reads CASSFTRQGSQGTQHF. For the CDR3, the DNA is TGTGCCAGCAGCTTCACGAGACAGGGGAGTCAAGGGACCCAGCATTTT. The genes are TRBV7-2 and TRBJ1-5, with TRBD1 matching 8 bases. This CDR3 region has 16 residues. With V trimmed by 3 bases and J by 11 bases, 15 bases remained unmatched. Per the germline V gene, CDR1 is SGHTA and CDR2 is FQGNSA.

This clone was counted between two and nine times. The gene calls are TRBV10-3 and TRBJ1-1; the D is unclear. The CDR3 length is 12 residues. V lost 5 bases, J lost 7 bases, and 11 bases lay in between. CDR1 ENHRY and CDR2 SYGVKD come from the germline V gene. The CDR3 here is CAISTRGIEAFF. The CDR3 region has the DNA TGTGCCATCAGTACCAGAGGGATTGAAGCTTTCTTT.

The chain joins TRBV6-6 to TRBJ2-5; TRBD2 is a possible D gene (6 bases). This CDR3 has 14 amino acids. V lost 4 bases and J 4 bases, leaving 13 bases between the germline ends. The germline V gene encodes CDR1 MNHNY and CDR2 SVGAGI (reference sequence). This CDR3 reads CASSLTGTLETQYF. The CDR3 nucleotides are TGTGCCAGCAGTTTAACCGGGACTCTAGAGACCCAGTACTTC.

The chain links TRBV10-3 to TRBJ2-5; 7 bases match TRBD1. The CDR3 consists of 13 residues. V dropped 11 bases and J dropped 5; count of bases not matched to a gene: 11. In germline, CDR1 is ENHRY, CDR2 SYGVKD. The CDR3 spells CAANAGGEETQYF. The CDR3 DNA is TGTGCCGCCAACGCAGGGGGTGAGGAGACCCAGTACTTC.

The chain has TRBV28 and TRBJ1-5; D remains unclear. Between the trimmed V and J ends, which lost 3 bases and 4 bases, there was a span of 16 bases. Germline CDR1 reads MDHEN; CDR2 reads SYDVKM. The CDR3 has 16 amino acids. Here the CDR3 DNA reads TGTGCCAGCAGTTTCGGTCGAGGTTGGCAGAATCAGCCCCAGCATTTT. Translated: CASSFGRGWQNQPQHF. The full variable domain, its missing parts supplied by reference TRBV28 and TRBJ1-5, is DVKVTQSSRYLVKRTGEKVFLECVQDMDHENMFWYRQDPGLGLRLIYFSYDVKMKEKGDIPEGYSVSREKKERFSLILESASTNQTSMYLCASSFGRGWQNQPQHFGDGTRLSIL.

Here the CDR3 DNA reads TGTGCCAGCAGCTTAGTGGGACAGGGGAGGGGTTGGGAGCAGTACTTC. This sequence encodes CASSLVGQGRGWEQYF. The chain uses TRBV7-2 and TRBJ2-7; 10 bases agree with TRBD1. Germline CDR1 SGHTA, CDR2 FQGNSA. The CDR3 spans 16 residues. Unmatched junction bases numbered 10, after V lost 1 base and J lost 7 bases.

CDR3 sequence: CASSPQGGGNNEQFF. Here the CDR3 DNA reads TGCGCCAGCAGCCCACAGGGCGGGGGGAACAATGAGCAGTTCTTC. The J gene is TRBJ2-1, the V gene TRBV4-3; 8 positions match TRBD2. The CDR3 is made up of 15 amino acids. With 4 bases clipped from V and 5 bases from J, the junction kept 7 bases outside the gene matches. Germline V gene lookup returns CDR1 LGHNA and CDR2 YSLEER.

This chain connects TRBV6-5 to TRBJ1-1; the D gene is possibly TRBD1 (6 bases). Germline CDR1 is MNHEY and CDR2 is SVGAGI. Trimming shortened V by 5 bases and J by 4 bases, and 14 bases separated the two germline ends. CDR3 length: 14 residues. For the CDR3, the DNA is TGTGCCAGCAGTCAAGTGACAGGTCTCACTGAAGCTTTCTTT. Amino acids: CASSQVTGLTEAFF.

The V and J genes are TRBV6-5 and TRBJ1-2; D is ambiguous. CDR3 size: 15 residues. Trimming removed 6 bases at V and 0 bases at J, with 14 bases between. CDR1 is MNHEY, CDR2 SVGAGI, per germline. CDR3 region: CASSLAGGANYGYTF. CDR3 DNA sequence: TGTGCCAGCAGCTTGGCCGGCGGAGCTAACTATGGCTACACCTTC.

The chain has TRBV4-2 and TRBJ1-6; TRBD1 agrees at 8 bases. The CDR3 has 15 amino acids. Trimming took 5 bases from V and 7 from J; bases not matched to a gene: 7. Germline V CDR1 and CDR2: LGHNA, YNFKEQ. In DNA, the CDR3 is TGTGCCAGCAGCTCACAGGGGGTAGAGAATTCACCCCTCCACTTT. Residues: CASSSQGVENSPLHF.

This chain connects TRBV7-9 to TRBJ2-1; the match to TRBD2 covers 12 bases. V lost 3 bases, J lost 0 bases, and 3 bases stayed unmatched. The CDR3 contains 17 residues. Germline-derived CDR1 and CDR2 are SEHNR and FQNEAQ (reference sequence). The CDR3 nucleotides read TGTGCCAGCAGCTTTGGGGGACTAGCGGGCTCCTACAATGAGCAGTTCTTC. As protein: CASSFGGLAGSYNEQFF.

This chain joins TRBV6-1 and TRBJ1-5, with 7 bases identical to TRBD1. J lost 7 bases, V lost 2 bases, and 8 bases had no gene match. Germline CDR1 MNHNS, CDR2 SASEGT. This CDR3 has 15 amino acids. In DNA, the CDR3 is TGTGCCAGCAGTGAACAGGACAGGCCAGGACAGCCCCAGCATTTT. This translates into CASSEQDRPGQPQHF.

The CDR3 is CASIALGPADTQYF. As DNA, the CDR3 is TGTGCCAGCATCGCCCTAGGTCCCGCGGATACGCAGTATTTT. This chain joins TRBV7-9 and TRBJ2-3; D remains unclear. Between the trimmed V and J ends, which lost 7 bases and 6 bases, there was a span of 17 bases. Germline V gene data show CDR1 as SEHNR and CDR2 as FQNEAQ (reference sequence). CDR3 length: 14 residues.

The chain has TRBV28 and TRBJ2-2; TRBD1 matches 10 bases. The junction had 23 bases not matched to a gene; V was cut back by 6 bases and J by 4 bases. Germline-derived CDR1 and CDR2 are MDHEN and SYDVKM. The CDR3 sequence is 21 residues long. The CDR3 sequence: CASRDFFKTSGTGVITGELFF. The CDR3 DNA is TGTGCCAGCAGAGATTTTTTCAAAACTTCCGGGACAGGGGTGATCACCGGGGAGCTGTTTTTT. Using reference TRBV28 and TRBJ2-2 for the parts outside the CDR3, the full variable domain is DVKVTQSSRYLVKRTGEKVFLECVQDMDHENMFWYRQDPGLGLRLIYFSYDVKMKEKGDIPEGYSVSREKKERFSLILESASTNQTSMYLCASRDFFKTSGTGVITGELFFGEGSRLTVL.

This clone was picked up a small number of times. This chain connects TRBV10-1 to TRBJ1-1; 9 positions match TRBD1. The V segment lost 7 bases and the J segment 10 bases; nucleotides outside the gene matches: 16. This CDR3 has 15 amino acids. Germline V gene sequence: CDR1 WNHNN, CDR2 SYGVQD (reference sequence). The CDR3 spells CASNPSGQGTHGAFF. DNA of the CDR3: TGCGCCAGCAATCCTTCCGGACAGGGGACCCATGGAGCTTTCTTT.

The gene calls are TRBV7-3 and TRBJ2-2; D ambiguous. The CDR3 runs to 15 residues. V was clipped by 2 bases and J by 0 bases, with 7 bases between them. CDR1 is SGHTA, CDR2 FQGTGA, per germline. CDR3 protein: CASSLYTANTGELFF. DNA for the CDR3: TGTGCCAGCAGCTTATACACAGCGAACACCGGGGAGCTGTTTTTT.

The rearrangement joins TRBV13 to TRBJ1-3; 7 bases agree with TRBD1. Germline CDR1 PRHDT, CDR2 FYEKMQ (reference sequence). The junction had 3 bases not matched to a gene; V was cut back by 5 bases and J by 2 bases. The CDR3 extends over 14 amino acids. The CDR3 DNA sequence: TGTGCCAGCAGCCGACAGGGAGCTGGAAACACCATATATTTT. Its protein product is CASSRQGAGNTIYF. The whole variable domain, remainder taken from reference TRBV13 and TRBJ1-3, is AAGVIQSPRHLIKEKRETATLKCYPIPRHDTVYWYQQGPGQDPQFLISFYEKMQSDKGSIPDRFSAQQFSDYHSELNMSSLELGDSALYFCASSRQGAGNTIYFGEGSWLTVV.

The chain employs TRBV11-2 and TRBJ2-1, with unresolved D. This CDR3 comprises 16 residues. V lost 1 base and J 5 bases, leaving 15 bases between the germline ends. Germline CDR1 and CDR2: SGHAT and FQNNGV. This CDR3 is CASSLALAEPHNEQFF. Here the CDR3 DNA reads TGTGCCAGCAGCTTAGCGTTGGCGGAACCCCACAATGAGCAGTTCTTC.